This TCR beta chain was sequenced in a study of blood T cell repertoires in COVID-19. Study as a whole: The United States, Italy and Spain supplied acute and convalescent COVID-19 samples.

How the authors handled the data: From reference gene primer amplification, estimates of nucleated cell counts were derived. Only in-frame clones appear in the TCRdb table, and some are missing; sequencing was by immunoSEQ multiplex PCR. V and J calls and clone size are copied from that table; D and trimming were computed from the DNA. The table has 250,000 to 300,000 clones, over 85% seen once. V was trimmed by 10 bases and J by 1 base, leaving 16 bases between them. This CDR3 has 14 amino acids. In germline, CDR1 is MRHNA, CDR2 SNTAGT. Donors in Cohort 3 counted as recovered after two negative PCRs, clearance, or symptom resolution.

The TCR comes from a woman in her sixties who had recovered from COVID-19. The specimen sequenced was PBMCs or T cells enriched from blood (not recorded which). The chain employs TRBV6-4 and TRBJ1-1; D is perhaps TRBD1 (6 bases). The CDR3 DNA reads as TGTGCCAAGCGGGGGGCGGAAACGAACACTGAAGCTTTCTTT. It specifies CAKRGAETNTEAFF.